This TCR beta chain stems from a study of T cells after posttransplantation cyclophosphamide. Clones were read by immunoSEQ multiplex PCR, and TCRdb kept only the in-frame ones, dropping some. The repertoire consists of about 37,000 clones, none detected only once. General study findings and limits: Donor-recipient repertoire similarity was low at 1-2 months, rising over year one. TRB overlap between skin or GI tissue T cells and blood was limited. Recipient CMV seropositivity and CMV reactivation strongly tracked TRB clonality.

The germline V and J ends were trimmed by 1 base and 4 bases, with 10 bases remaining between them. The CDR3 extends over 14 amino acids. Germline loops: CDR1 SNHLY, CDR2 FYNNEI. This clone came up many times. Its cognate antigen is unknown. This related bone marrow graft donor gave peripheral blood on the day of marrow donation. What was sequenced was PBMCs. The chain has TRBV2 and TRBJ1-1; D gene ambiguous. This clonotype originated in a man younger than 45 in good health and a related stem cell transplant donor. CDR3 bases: TGTGCCAGCAGTGAAGTCCGGGGTGCCACTGAAGCTTTCTTT. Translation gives CASSEVRGATEAFF.